Sequencing of this T cell receptor beta chain was carried out in a study of molecular identifiers for immune sequencing clone quantification. Across the study: Four of five splits of RNA from approximately 20,000 or 100,000 naive CD8 cells were sequenced in replicates. Study-level results: Reportedly, one cell's Jurkat TCR RNA was detected within 1,100,000 naive CD8 cells. Clones with over 20 RNA copies captured over 99% of effector molecules but under 1% of naive ones.

Via MiXCR, TCRdb re-called the PCR reads, giving one row per CDR3 protein. This table has about 32,000 distinct CDR3 sequences, about a fifth appearing once. The CDR3 covers 13 residues. CDR1 and CDR2 (germline): KGHSH, LQKENI. The V end lost 0 bases, the J end lost 3 bases, and 6 bases lay between the germline ends. This clonotype appeared many times. Its antigen is undetermined. The sorting of naive CD8 T cells used the CD8+CD4-CCR7+CD45RA+ phenotype. This receptor was taken from a human donor in good health. Some libraries in this study had Jurkat cell RNA spiked in. What was sequenced was naive CD8+ T cells from blood, with Jurkat cell RNA spiked in. Subset defined: FACS-sorted CD8+CD4-CCR7+CD45RA+ naive T cells. The V and J genes are TRBV18 and TRBJ2-7, with a weak D call TRBD1 (5 bases). CDR3 DNA sequence: TGTGCCAGCTCACCACCAGGGGACTACGAGCAGTACTTC. It translates to CASSPPGDYEQYF.